This passage covers 32 T cell receptor beta chains from one sample sequenced in a study of blood T cell repertoires in COVID-19. Assay: immunoSEQ multiplex PCR; the TCRdb copy retains only in-frame clones and omits some. The sample shows about 360,000 clones, more than 70% of them seen only once. Sequencing was done on a sample of peripheral blood. All receptors come from a young man with active or convalescent COVID-19.

The rearrangement joins TRBV7-2 to TRBJ2-3, with 7 bases matching TRBD2. Germline V gene data show CDR1 as SGHTA and CDR2 as FQGNSA. The CDR3 has 15 residues. After removal of 3 bases from V and 6 bases from J, the junction contained 9 bases not matched to a gene. CDR3 nucleotide sequence: TGTGCCAGCAGCTTGTTGGTACTAGCGTTGGATACGCAGTATTTT. Its protein is CASSLLVLALDTQYF.

This chain joins TRBV9 and TRBJ2-2; 16 nucleotides match TRBD2. This CDR3 region has 16 residues. The germline CDR1 and CDR2 sequences are SGDLS and YYNGEE. Trimming at V came to 3 bases and at J to 6 bases, leaving 2 bases not matched to a gene. This chain's CDR3 is CASSGGTSGRAGELFF. Here the CDR3 DNA reads TGTGCCAGCAGCGGCGGGACTAGCGGGAGGGCCGGGGAGCTGTTTTTT.

The chain has TRBV18 and TRBJ2-1; 13 bases are shared with TRBD2. Germline V CDR1 and CDR2: KGHSH, LQKENI. The length of the CDR3 is 14 residues. J gave up 9 bases and V 5 bases, and 4 bases lay outside the gene matches. CDR3 residues: CASSSTSGGLEQFF. DNA of the CDR3: TGTGCCAGCTCATCGACTAGCGGGGGGCTTGAGCAGTTCTTC.

V is TRBV19 and J is TRBJ2-4; D is possibly TRBD2 (6 bases). Germline values: CDR1 LNHDA, CDR2 SQIVND (reference sequence). There are 15 residues in the CDR3. Trimming removed 3 bases from V and 6 bases from J, with 15 bases in between. This CDR3 reads CASSIWGSGRNIQYF. Here the CDR3 DNA reads TGTGCCAGTAGTATTTGGGGCAGCGGGCGAAACATTCAGTACTTC.

The count of this clone is one. The chain links TRBV7-3 to TRBJ2-3; weak D call: TRBD1 (5 bases). The CDR3 consists of 13 residues. The V gene lost 2 bases and the J gene lost 3 bases, with 6 bases spanning the gap. Germline assignment: CDR1 SGHTA and CDR2 FQGTGA. In DNA form, the CDR3 reads TGTGCCAGCAGCTTAGGACAAACAGATACGCAGTATTTT. The encoded protein is CASSLGQTDTQYF.

The genes are TRBV30 and TRBJ1-1; D might be TRBD1 (6 bases). This CDR3 has 13 amino acids. Germline-derived CDR1 and CDR2 are GTSNPN and SVGIG (reference sequence). The ends were cut back, 7 bases at V and 5 bases at J, with 17 bases in the middle. CDR3 nucleotide sequence: TGTGCCTCCAGGTGGACAGAACGGACTGAAGCTTTCTTT. It codes for CASRWTERTEAFF.

The chain uses TRBV5-1 and TRBJ2-1, with 10 bases fitting TRBD2. Germline CDR1 is SGHRS and CDR2 is YFSETQ. V was clipped by 6 bases and J by 8 bases; unmatched bases: 8. This CDR3 comprises 14 residues. The CDR3 sequence is CASTSSGRSDEQFF. The CDR3 coding sequence is TGCGCCAGCACGAGTAGCGGGAGGAGCGATGAGCAGTTCTTC.

CDR3 residues: CASSRSPDRVDYGYTF. The CDR3 coding sequence is TGTGCCAGCTCACGCTCACCCGACAGGGTAGACTATGGCTACACCTTC. The V and J genes are TRBV18 and TRBJ1-2, with 7 bases lining up with TRBD1. The CDR3 totals 16 residues. Germline-derived CDR1 and CDR2 are KGHSH and LQKENI. Trimming removed 4 bases from V and 3 bases from J; junction bases left unmatched: 11.

The chain links TRBV5-1 to TRBJ1-2, with TRBD1 identical over 10 bases. Trimming at V came to 0 bases and at J to 5 bases, leaving 1 base not matched to a gene. Germline CDR1 and CDR2: SGHRS and YFSETQ. CDR3 size: 14 residues. The CDR3 sequence: CASSLGQGAYGYTF. CDR3 nucleotides: TGCGCCAGCAGCTTGGGACAGGGGGCGTATGGCTACACCTTC.

This chain joins TRBV5-4 and TRBJ1-3; maybe TRBD1 (6 bases). This CDR3 comprises 15 residues. The V end lost 4 bases, the J end lost 1 base, and 12 bases lay between the germline ends. CDR1 SGHNT and CDR2 YYREEE come from the germline V gene (reference sequence). The CDR3 DNA reads as TGTGCCAGCAGCCTACCAGGGGCGTCTGGAAACACCATATATTTT. Encoded protein: CASSLPGASGNTIYF.

The V call is TRBV6-5, the J call TRBJ1-5, with 7 bases aligning to TRBD1. In germline, CDR1 is MNHEY, CDR2 SVGAGI. J lost 11 bases, V lost 7 bases, and 8 bases had no gene match. The CDR3 has 12 residues. The CDR3 region has the DNA TGTGCCAGCATTCTAGACAGGGAAGCCCAGCATTTT. It encodes CASILDREAQHF.

This chain links TRBV19 with TRBJ1-5; D ambiguous. The CDR3 sequence is 16 residues long. Trimming removed 9 bases at V and 2 bases at J, with 20 bases between. CDR1 LNHDA and CDR2 SQIVND come from the germline V gene (reference sequence). The CDR3 protein is CASSRGLSFGNQPQHF. In DNA form, the CDR3 reads TGTGCCAGCTCGAGAGGCCTCTCGTTTGGCAATCAGCCCCAGCATTTT.

V and J are TRBV15 and TRBJ1-1; tentative D call: TRBD1 (5 bases). Germline CDR1 is LNHNV and CDR2 is YYDKDF (reference sequence). Trimming cost V 4 bases and J 8 bases, with 14 bases left between them. The CDR3 is 13 residues long. DNA for the CDR3: TGTGCCACCAGCATAGGCTACGGGGGGGAAGCTTTCTTT. Translated: CATSIGYGGEAFF.

This sequence joins TRBV19 and TRBJ2-7, with TRBD2 matching over 7 bases. There are 17 residues in the CDR3. Germline values: CDR1 LNHDA, CDR2 SQIVND (reference sequence). J gave up 0 bases and V 0 bases, and 8 bases lay outside the gene matches. CDR3 DNA: TGTGCCAGTAGTATAGATCGGACGGGGGGTAACTCCTACGAGCAGTACTTC. Translation: CASSIDRTGGNSYEQYF.

This clone was counted between two and nine times. The V call is TRBV27, the J call TRBJ1-4; 10 nucleotides agree with TRBD1. Germline V gene data show CDR1 as MNHEY and CDR2 as SMNVEV (reference sequence). Germline trimming cut 0 bases from V and 7 bases from J; bases unmatched to any gene: 5. The CDR3 has 16 residues. CDR3 sequence: CASSLSQDRGVEKLFF. The CDR3 DNA reads as TGTGCCAGCAGTTTATCGCAGGACAGGGGGGTTGAAAAACTGTTTTTT.

The genes are TRBV18 and TRBJ1-1; the D is unclear. V lost 0 bases and J lost 1, with 6 bases in between. Germline CDR1 KGHSH, CDR2 LQKENI. The CDR3 covers 14 residues. CDR3 nucleotides: TGTGCCAGCTCACCACCGGACTCGAACACTGAAGCTTTCTTT. It yields the protein CASSPPDSNTEAFF. Full variable domain (missing parts from reference TRBV18 and TRBJ1-1): NAGVMQNPRHLVRRRGQEARLRCSPMKGHSHVYWYRQLPEEGLKFMVYLQKENIIDESGMPKERFSAEFPKEGPSILRIQQVVRGDSAAYFCASSPPDSNTEAFFGQGTRLTVV.

V usage is TRBV11-2 and J usage is TRBJ2-2; possibly TRBD2 for D (5 bases). The CDR3 runs 16 residues. Germline CDR1 reads SGHAT; CDR2 reads FQNNGV. The V end lost 4 bases, the J end lost 5 bases, and 17 bases lay between the germline ends. The CDR3 sequence: CASSWEPSRLTGELFF. The CDR3 DNA follows: TGTGCCAGCAGCTGGGAGCCGTCGCGGTTGACCGGGGAGCTGTTTTTT.

DNA of the CDR3: TGTGCCAGAGAACGGGTAGCCAAAAACATTCAGTACTTC. Translation: CARERVAKNIQYF. The chain carries TRBV7-3 and TRBJ2-4, with D unresolved. CDR3 size: 13 residues. The germline V gene has CDR1 SGHTA and CDR2 FQGTGA. Trimming took 9 bases from V and 0 from J, leaving 9 bases between them.

The V and J genes are TRBV4-1 and TRBJ2-7, with D tentatively TRBD2 (5 bases). The CDR3 covers 15 residues. Germline values: CDR1 MGHRA, CDR2 YSYEKL. V lost 2 bases to trimming and J lost 4 bases, with 15 bases between them. The CDR3 nucleotides read TGCGCCAGCAGCCAACTGGTCCTCGGGGAGTACGAGCAGTACTTC. Translated, it gives CASSQLVLGEYEQYF.

The V and J genes are TRBV7-3 and TRBJ1-6; TRBD1 matches 10 bases. CDR3 size: 17 residues. Unmatched junction bases numbered 9, after V lost 6 bases and J lost 4 bases. CDR1 and CDR2 from the germline V gene are SGHTA and FQGTGA. As DNA, the CDR3 is TGTGCCAGCAGTCTACCGGGACAGGGGAATTATAATTCACCCCTCCACTTT. The encoded protein is CASSLPGQGNYNSPLHF.

Here the CDR3 reads CASQRALGELFF. CDR3 nucleotide sequence: TGTGCCAGTCAGAGGGCCCTCGGGGAGCTGTTTTTT. The V gene is TRBV28, the J gene TRBJ2-2; weak D call: TRBD2 (5 bases). V was pared by 9 bases and J by 7 bases, with 12 bases between. The length of the CDR3 is 12 residues. Germline V lookup: CDR1 MDHEN, CDR2 SYDVKM. The full variable domain, completed using reference TRBV28 and TRBJ2-2, is DVKVTQSSRYLVKRTGEKVFLECVQDMDHENMFWYRQDPGLGLRLIYFSYDVKMKEKGDIPEGYSVSREKKERFSLILESASTNQTSMYLCASQRALGELFFGEGSRLTVL.

The chain uses TRBV10-2 and TRBJ1-6; TRBD1 matches at 9 bases. Germline-derived CDR1 and CDR2 are WSHSY and SAAADI. CDR3 length: 15 residues. The ends lost 4 bases at V and 9 bases at J; junction bases unmatched: 7. The chain's CDR3 is CASSVGTGGFSPLHF. Here the CDR3 DNA reads TGCGCCAGCAGTGTAGGAACAGGGGGCTTTTCACCCCTCCACTTT.

The chain employs TRBV4-3 and TRBJ2-7; no clear D. This CDR3 spans 16 amino acids. The germline gives CDR1 LGHNA, CDR2 YSLEER. Trimming took off 0 bases at V and 3 bases at J, with 15 bases between the two ends. CDR3: CASSQDRVNGLYEQYF. In DNA form, the CDR3 reads TGCGCCAGCAGCCAAGATCGGGTAAATGGTCTCTACGAGCAGTACTTC.

This clone was detected only a few times. This chain connects TRBV19 to TRBJ2-5; weak D call: TRBD1 (7 bases). This CDR3 contains 16 residues. Between the trimmed V and J ends, which lost 5 bases and 5 bases, there was a span of 21 bases. Germline CDR1 LNHDA, CDR2 SQIVND (reference sequence). The CDR3 loop is CASSHPGGRGKETQYF. In nucleotides, the CDR3 is TGTGCCAGTAGTCACCCCGGGGGCAGGGGGAAGGAGACCCAGTACTTC.

The V and J genes are TRBV3-1 (or the pseudogene TRBV3-2) and TRBJ1-5, with a tentative D call TRBD1 (6 bases). CDR3 length equals 15 residues. The germline CDR1 and CDR2 sequences are LGHDT and YNNKEL (reference sequence). V lost 4 bases, J lost 3 bases, and 13 bases lay in between. CDR3 in DNA: TGTGCCAGCAGCCCCATGGTGGGGGCCAATCAGCCCCAGCATTTT. Protein: CASSPMVGANQPQHF.

The chain combines TRBV5-1 with TRBJ2-1; D perhaps matches TRBD2 (6 bases). CDR1 and CDR2 (germline): SGHRS, YFSETQ. The CDR3 has 16 residues. Trimming took 4 bases from V and 3 from J, leaving 17 bases between them. The CDR3 DNA follows: TGCGCCAGCAGCCTACCTGGGGGGAGTGGCTACAATGAGCAGTTCTTC. Its protein product is CASSLPGGSGYNEQFF.

The chain couples TRBV7-2 to TRBJ2-2; 8 bases are shared with TRBD1. Per germline, CDR1 SGHTA and CDR2 FQGNSA. The CDR3 contains 14 residues. The trim removed 3 bases at V and 5 bases at J, leaving 2 bases unmatched. The chain's CDR3 is CASSFGQGTGELFF. CDR3 DNA sequence: TGTGCCAGCAGCTTCGGACAGGGTACCGGGGAGCTGTTTTTT.

The chain is built from TRBV13 and TRBJ1-2, with 7 bases identical to TRBD1. With V trimmed by 5 bases and J by 4 bases, 7 bases remained unmatched. The germline gives CDR1 PRHDT, CDR2 FYEKMQ (reference sequence). The CDR3 is 14 residues long. The CDR3 region is CASSRDREGYGYTF. The CDR3 DNA sequence: TGTGCCAGCAGCCGCGACAGGGAAGGCTATGGCTACACCTTC.

CDR3 residues: CASGRGGTGELFF. CDR3 DNA: TGTGCCAGCGGACGGGGGGGCACCGGGGAGCTGTTTTTT. This chain joins TRBV12-3 or TRBV12-4 and TRBJ2-2; 8 bases map to TRBD2. Losses at the gene ends were 8 bases for V and 4 bases for J; bases not matched to a gene: 3. The length of the CDR3 is 13 residues.

The chain uses TRBV7-2 and TRBJ1-1, with a weak D call TRBD1 (6 bases). Germline-derived CDR1 and CDR2 are SGHTA and FQGNSA. This CDR3 region has 14 residues. The V end was cut by 5 bases, the J end by 1 base, with 11 bases between. The CDR3 loop is CASSIGQPNTEAFF. The DNA for the CDR3 is TGTGCCAGCAGCATAGGACAGCCGAACACTGAAGCTTTCTTT.

CDR3 protein: CAWNGAVQDTQYF. The CDR3 nucleotides are TGTGCCTGGAATGGCGCGGTCCAAGATACGCAGTATTTT. The chain uses TRBV30 and TRBJ2-3; D ambiguous. The CDR3 spans 13 residues. Germline assignment: CDR1 GTSNPN and CDR2 SVGIG (reference sequence). Trimming stripped 4 bases from V and 5 bases from J, with 13 bases between.

J is TRBJ2-3 and V is TRBV7-9; a possible D gene is TRBD2 (7 bases). The CDR3 length is 15 residues. Germline CDR1 SEHNR, CDR2 FQNEAQ (reference sequence). The ends were cut back, 2 bases at V and 6 bases at J, with 15 bases in the middle. CDR3 nucleotides: TGTGCCAGCAGCTTAAGGGGGGGACTTGGGGATACGCAGTATTTT. This codes for CASSLRGGLGDTQYF.